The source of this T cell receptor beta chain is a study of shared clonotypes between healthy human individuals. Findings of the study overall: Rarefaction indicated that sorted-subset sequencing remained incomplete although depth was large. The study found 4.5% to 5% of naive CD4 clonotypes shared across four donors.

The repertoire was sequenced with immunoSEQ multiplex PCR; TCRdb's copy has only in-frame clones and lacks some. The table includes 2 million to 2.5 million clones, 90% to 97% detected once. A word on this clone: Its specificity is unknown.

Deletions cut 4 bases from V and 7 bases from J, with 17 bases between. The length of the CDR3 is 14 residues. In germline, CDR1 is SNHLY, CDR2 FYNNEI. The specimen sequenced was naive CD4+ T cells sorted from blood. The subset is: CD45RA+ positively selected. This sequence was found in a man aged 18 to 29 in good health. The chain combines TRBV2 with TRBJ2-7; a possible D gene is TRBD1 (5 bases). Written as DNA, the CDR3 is TGTGCCAGCAGTGTTTTCGAAGGGGTGGGGGAGCAGTACTTC. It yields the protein CASSVFEGVGEQYF.